This TCR beta chain was found in a study of CXCR3-negative and CXCR3-positive naive CD8 T cells. The CDR3 runs 15 residues. The germline V gene has CDR1 LGHNA and CDR2 YNFKEQ. With UMI labels, 5' RACE was used to prepare the TRB cDNA libraries. TCRdb reanalyzed the 5' RACE reads and collapses them to one entry per CDR3 protein, without DNA. The sample table sets out tens of thousands of distinct CDR3 sequences. The sample consisted of naive CXCR3- CD8+ T cells from blood. Subset described: CD45RO-CCR7+CD27+CD95- naive CD8+ T cells lacking CXCR3 (TNR3-). The chain recombines TRBV4-2 with TRBJ2-3; TCRdb gives TRBD1 as the D gene, but with no DNA this cannot be confirmed. The source is a human donor in good health. Some clones in this sample may be carry-over from other donors' samples. The CDR3 sequence is CASSQGAGGADTQYF.